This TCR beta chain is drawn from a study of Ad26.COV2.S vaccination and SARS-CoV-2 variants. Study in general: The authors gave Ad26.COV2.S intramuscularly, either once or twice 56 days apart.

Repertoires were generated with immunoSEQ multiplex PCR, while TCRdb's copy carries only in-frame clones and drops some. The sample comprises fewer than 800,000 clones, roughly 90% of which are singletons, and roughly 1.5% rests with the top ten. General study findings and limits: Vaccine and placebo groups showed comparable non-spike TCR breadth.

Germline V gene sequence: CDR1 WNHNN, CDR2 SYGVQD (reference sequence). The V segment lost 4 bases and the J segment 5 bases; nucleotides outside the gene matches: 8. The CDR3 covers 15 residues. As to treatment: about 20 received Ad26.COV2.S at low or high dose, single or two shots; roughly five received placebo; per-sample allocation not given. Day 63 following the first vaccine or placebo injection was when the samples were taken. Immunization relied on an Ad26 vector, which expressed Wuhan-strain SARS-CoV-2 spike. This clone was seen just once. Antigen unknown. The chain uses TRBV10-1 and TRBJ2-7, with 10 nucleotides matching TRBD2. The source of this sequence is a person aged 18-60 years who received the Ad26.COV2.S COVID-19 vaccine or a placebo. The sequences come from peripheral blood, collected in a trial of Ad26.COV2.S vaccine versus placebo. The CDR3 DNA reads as TGCGCCAGCAGTGTCTTAGCGGGAGGTCTCCACGAGCAGTACTTC. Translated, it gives CASSVLAGGLHEQYF.